These T cell receptor beta chains were read from a single sample in a study of T cells in Graves' hyperthyroidism and ophthalmopathy. TCRdb analysed the multiplex PCR reads with MiXCR anew, one entry per CDR3 protein. The profile shows approximately 320,000 distinct CDR3 sequences, about 15% of them singletons. Source material: blood. These receptors were collected from a man aged 25-45 years with Graves' hyperthyroidism. The CDR3 runs from the conserved cysteine through the conserved F or W. Fields, in order: clone size, CDR3 length, J gene, V gene, D gene, CDR3 DNA, CDR3 protein. A D gene is named only where the DNA matches it firmly. Clone size is stated in some rows and not others, as once, few, many or a class when expanded.

many,16,TRBJ2-1,TRBV27,TRBD2,TGTGCCAGCAGCCGACTAGCGGGAGTTTCGTACAATGAGCAGTTCTTC,CASSRLAGVSYNEQFF
few,12,TRBJ1-5,TRBV7-2,NA,TGTGCCAGCAGCCCTGATGTGCGGCCCCAGCATTTT,CASSPDVRPQHF
NA,14,TRBJ2-3,TRBV29-1,NA,TGCAGCGTTGAACCACTAGCAGATTCCGATACGCAGTATTTT,CSVEPLADSDTQYF
many,14,TRBJ2-1,TRBV5-1,NA,TGCGCCAGCAGCTTGGGGGACTTGGACAATGAGCAGTTCTTC,CASSLGDLDNEQFF
NA,16,TRBJ1-1,TRBV4-2,NA,TGTGCCAGCAGCCAAGATTATCCTCTAGGAAACACTGAAGCTTTCTTT,CASSQDYPLGNTEAFF
few,12,TRBJ2-5,TRBV5-1,NA,TGCGCCAGCAGCGGGGGCCAAGAGACCCAGTACTTC,CASSGGQETQYF
many,17,TRBJ2-5,TRBV11-3,TRBD2,TGTGCCAGCAGCTTACTGGGACTAGCGGGAGGTCCCGAGACCCAGTACTTC,CASSLLGLAGGPETQYF
many,15,TRBJ1-6,TRBV20-1,NA,TGCAGTGCTAGAGATAGGGGGTCCTATAATTCACCCCTCCACTTT,CSARDRGSYNSPLHF
NA,15,TRBJ2-3,TRBV29-1,TRBD2,TGCAGCGTTGAGAATCGGGAGGGCCACGCAGATACGCAGTATTTT,CSVENREGHADTQYF
many,16,TRBJ2-5,TRBV7-9,NA,TGTGCCAGCAGCTCTCCCACACAGGGAGGGGGGGAGACCCAGTACTTC,CASSSPTQGGGETQYF
many,14,TRBJ1-5,TRBV6-1,NA,TGTGCCAGCAGTGCCGGACAGACGAATCAGCCCCAGCATTTT,CASSAGQTNQPQHF
many,12,TRBJ2-7,TRBV6-1,NA,TGTGCCAGCAGACTAGCAGACTACGAGCAGTACTTC,CASRLADYEQYF
NA,15,TRBJ2-1,TRBV28,TRBD1,TGTGCCAGCAGCCGGTGGACAGGGACATACAATGAGCAGTTCTTC,CASSRWTGTYNEQFF
NA,14,TRBJ2-2,TRBV20-1,TRBD2,TGCAGTGCGATTAGCGGGAGACAGACCGGGGAGCTGTTTTTT,CSAISGRQTGELFF
NA,15,TRBJ1-1,TRBV4-1,NA,TGCGCCAGCAGCCAAGACCTCAGGGGTTACACTGAAGCTTTCTTT,CASSQDLRGYTEAFF
few,14,TRBJ2-7,TRBV20-1,NA,TGCAGTGCTAGAGATCGGAGACTCCCCTGGGAGCAGTACTTC,CSARDRRLPWEQYF
few,12,TRBJ1-1,TRBV5-5,NA,TGTGCCAGCGGCAGAATGAACACTGAAGCTTTCTTT,CASGRMNTEAFF
few,14,TRBJ2-1,TRBV9,NA,TGTGCCAGCAGCCCGATGGTGGGGGATGGCGAGCAGTTCTTC,CASSPMVGDGEQFF
many,14,TRBJ1-1,TRBV11-2,NA,TGTGCCAGCAGCTTGGGGCGGTTGAACACTGAAGCTTTCTTT,CASSLGRLNTEAFF
many,16,TRBJ2-1,TRBV7-3,TRBD2,TGTGCCAGCAGCTCAAAGACTAGCGGGAGAAGGGATGAGCAGTTCTTC,CASSSKTSGRRDEQFF
many,14,TRBJ1-5,TRBV28,NA,TGTGCCAGCAGTTTACCGGGACTCAATCAGCCCCAGCATTTT,CASSLPGLNQPQHF
many,13,TRBJ2-7,TRBV10-2,NA,TGCGCCACTTCTTGGGGTTCCACCTACGAGCAGTACTTC,CATSWGSTYEQYF
many,12,TRBJ2-1,TRBV5-1,NA,TGCGCCAGCGGATATAGCAGCGGGGAGCAGTTCTTC,CASGYSSGEQFF
many,15,TRBJ1-5,TRBV2,TRBD1,TGTGCCAGCAGTGGTGACAGGGTCCGCAATCAGCCCCAGCATTTT,CASSGDRVRNQPQHF
NA,15,TRBJ1-4,TRBV5-1,TRBD1,TGCGCCAGCAGCTTGGCGACAGGGATGGATGAAAAACTGTTTTTT,CASSLATGMDEKLFF
few,18,TRBJ2-3,TRBV14,TRBD1,TGTGCCAGCAGCCAAGATGTCTTTACGGGACAGAACACAGATACGCAGTATTTT,CASSQDVFTGQNTDTQYF
NA,16,TRBJ1-2,TRBV9,TRBD1,TGTGCCAGCAGCGTAGCCCCAACAGGGGGCTTGGTGGGCTACACCTTC,CASSVAPTGGLVGYTF